These 4 T cell receptor beta chains originate from one sample sequenced in a study of blood T cells in healthy people across ages. With a J-beta primer mix and a sample-barcoded 5' primer, a second PCR ran roughly 6 to 11 cycles. TCRdb analysed the 5' RACE reads with MiXCR anew, one entry per CDR3 protein. The sample has almost 800,000 distinct CDR3 sequences, 58% seen once. The sequencing input was blood. Receptors were obtained from a man younger than 45 in good health.

The table lists this clonotype with a count of one. This rearrangement joins TRBV6-5 to TRBJ2-5; D is perhaps TRBD2 (6 bases). Judging by the DNA end, TRBJ2-7 fits better; the J call may be wrong. Germline lookup yields CDR1 MNHEY and CDR2 SVGAGI. The CDR3 sequence is 15 residues long. The chain's CDR3 is CASSLGGDEDYEQYF. CDR3 bases: TGTGCCAGCAGTTTAGGAGGGGACGAAGACTACGAGCAGTACTTC.

The rearrangement joins TRBV5-1 to TRBJ2-3, with a possible D match to TRBD1 (5 bases). CDR1 and CDR2 from the germline V gene are SGHRS and YFSETQ. The CDR3 runs to 14 residues. Trimming removed 5 bases at V and 4 bases at J, with 14 bases between. In DNA form, the CDR3 reads TGCGCCAGCAGGTTTAAGGGGCCCCCAGATACGCAGTATTTT. This translates into CASRFKGPPDTQYF.

This rearrangement joins TRBV20-1 to TRBJ2-3; 9 bases match TRBD2. Germline loops: CDR1 DFQATT, CDR2 SNEGSKA (reference sequence). Trimming took 6 bases from V and 0 from J; bases not matched to a gene: 10. This CDR3 comprises 16 residues. The CDR3 spells CSARGLARASTDTQYF. Here the CDR3 DNA reads TGCAGTGCACGAGGACTAGCGAGAGCTAGCACAGATACGCAGTATTTT.

The chain employs TRBV7-2 and TRBJ2-5; no clear D gene. This CDR3 spans 12 amino acids. Germline CDR1 SGHTA, CDR2 FQGNSA. The V and J ends lost 3 bases and 2 bases respectively, with 4 bases between them. The CDR3 loop is CASSFDQETQYF. CDR3 nucleotides: TGTGCCAGCAGCTTTGATCAAGAGACCCAGTACTTC.